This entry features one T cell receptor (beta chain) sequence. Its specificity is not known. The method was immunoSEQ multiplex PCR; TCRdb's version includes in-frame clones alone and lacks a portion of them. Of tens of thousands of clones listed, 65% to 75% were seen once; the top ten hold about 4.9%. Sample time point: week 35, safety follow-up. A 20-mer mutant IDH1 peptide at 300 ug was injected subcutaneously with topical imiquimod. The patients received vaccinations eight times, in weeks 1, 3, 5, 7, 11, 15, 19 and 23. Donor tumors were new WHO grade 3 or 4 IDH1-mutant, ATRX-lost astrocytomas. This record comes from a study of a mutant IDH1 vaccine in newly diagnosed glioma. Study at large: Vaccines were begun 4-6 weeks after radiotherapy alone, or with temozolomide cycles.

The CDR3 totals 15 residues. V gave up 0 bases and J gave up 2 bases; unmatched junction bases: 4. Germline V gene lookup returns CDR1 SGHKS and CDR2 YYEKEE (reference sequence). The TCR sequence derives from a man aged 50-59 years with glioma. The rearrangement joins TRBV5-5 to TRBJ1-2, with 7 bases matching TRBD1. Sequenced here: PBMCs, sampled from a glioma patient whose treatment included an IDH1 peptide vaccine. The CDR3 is CASSLGRQGNYGYTF. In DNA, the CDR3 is TGTGCCAGCAGCTTGGGGAGACAGGGAAACTATGGCTACACCTTC.